This TCR beta chain was obtained from a study of cytomegalovirus exposure and HLA in healthy donors. This CDR3 has 15 residues. V gave up 3 bases and J gave up 4 bases, with 16 bases separating them. CDR1 and CDR2 from the germline V gene are SGHRS and YFSETQ. This PCR relied on a set of 60 Vbeta primers and 13 Jbeta primers. Only in-frame clones appear in the TCRdb table, and some are missing; sequencing was by immunoSEQ multiplex PCR. This table has 110,000 to 150,000 clones, approximately 70% appearing once. V gene TRBV5-1 combines with J gene TRBJ1-2; TRBD1 might be the D (6 bases). This receptor was taken from a woman aged 60 to 75 in good health and CMV-seropositive. The sequenced sample consisted of PBMCs. In DNA, the CDR3 is TGCGCCAGCAGCTCCCAAGTACAGGGCGGCTATGGCTACACCTTC. Amino acid sequence: CASSSQVQGGYGYTF.